A single sample gave rise to the 18 T cell receptor beta chains below, sequenced in a study of T cell responses to AZD1222 COVID-19 vaccine. Produced via immunoSEQ multiplex PCR; TCRdb's table is partial and in-frame only. The sample contains around 84,000 clones, 80% to 90% of which appear only once. The material sequenced was peripheral blood, taken on day 0 of AZD1222 vaccination. All receptors come from an adult in good health.

The chain recombines TRBV6-4 with TRBJ2-2; tentatively, D is TRBD1 (5 bases). Trimming left V 2 bases short and J 4 bases short, with 11 bases between. The CDR3 has 15 amino acids. Germline CDR1 is MRHNA and CDR2 is SNTAGT. The CDR3 here is CASSDRRVSTGELFF. The CDR3 bases are TGTGCCAGCAGTGACCGCAGGGTGTCCACCGGGGAGCTGTTTTTT.

The CDR3, as DNA: TGTGCCAGCAGTCCCTTAAGGAGCGGGAGGGCCCTGAATGAGCAGTTCTTC. It is translated as CASSPLRSGRALNEQFF. This chain uses TRBV28 with TRBJ2-1; 10 bases are shared with TRBD2. Per germline, CDR1 MDHEN and CDR2 SYDVKM. V lost 5 bases to trimming and J lost 7 bases; unmatched junction nucleotides: 14. The CDR3 length is 17 residues.

The chain uses TRBV12-3 or TRBV12-4 and TRBJ2-3; the match to TRBD2 covers 7 bases. This CDR3 spans 13 amino acids. V gave up 8 bases and J gave up 2 bases; unmatched junction bases: 4. CDR3 in amino acids: CASGRASTDTQYF. The CDR3 DNA reads TGTGCCAGCGGGAGGGCCTCCACAGATACGCAGTATTTT.

The chain carries TRBV19 and TRBJ2-2; 13 nucleotides agree with TRBD2. The V gene end was trimmed by 5 bases and the J gene end by 7 bases; junction bases not matched to a gene: 10. The CDR3 runs to 17 residues. Germline V lookup: CDR1 LNHDA, CDR2 SQIVND (reference sequence). CDR3 residues: CASSPLGLAGMFGELFF. The CDR3 DNA reads TGTGCCAGTAGTCCCCTGGGACTAGCGGGAATGTTCGGGGAGCTGTTTTTT.

The rearrangement links TRBV11-2 to TRBJ2-7; TRBD2 matches 7 bases. V lost 5 bases and J lost 4; bases outside the gene matches: 8. Germline V CDR1 and CDR2: SGHAT, FQNNGV. The CDR3 is 14 amino acids. CDR3 coding DNA: TGTGCCAGCAGCCGACAGCGGGATGGGTACGAGCAGTACTTC. Translation: CASSRQRDGYEQYF.

This chain connects TRBV14 to TRBJ2-2; D ambiguous. The CDR3 has 14 residues. V gave up 1 base and J gave up 6 bases, with 9 bases separating them. Germline V gives CDR1 SGHDN, CDR2 FVKESK. Written as DNA, the CDR3 is TGTGCCAGCAGCCAAGTATTGGCGGCCGGGGAGCTGTTTTTT. Its protein is CASSQVLAAGELFF.

The chain links TRBV2 to TRBJ2-7; perhaps TRBD2 as D (5 bases). The V gene lost 11 bases and the J gene lost 3 bases, with 14 bases spanning the gap. The CDR3 spans 12 residues. Germline V gene data show CDR1 as SNHLY and CDR2 as FYNNEI. The CDR3 DNA is TGTGCCGGTACAGAGGGCGACTACGAGCAGTACTTC. Translating it yields CAGTEGDYEQYF.

The rearrangement links TRBV28 to TRBJ2-7, with 8 bases matching TRBD1. The CDR3 length is 16 residues. Germline loops: CDR1 MDHEN, CDR2 SYDVKM. V trimming: 7 bases; J trimming: 3 bases; junction bases outside the gene matches: 14. CDR3: CASTGRGPLGGYEQYF. DNA for the CDR3: TGTGCCAGCACGGGCAGGGGGCCCCTTGGGGGCTACGAGCAGTACTTC.

This sequence joins TRBV9 and TRBJ2-2; TRBD1 agrees at 11 bases. Looked up from germline, CDR1 is SGDLS and CDR2 is YYNGEE. The trim removed 5 bases at V and 2 bases at J, leaving 2 bases unmatched. The CDR3 loop spans 15 amino acids. CDR3 protein: CASRGQGGNTGELFF. The CDR3 DNA follows: TGTGCCAGCAGGGGACAGGGGGGAAACACCGGGGAGCTGTTTTTT.

The chain employs TRBV28 and TRBJ2-2; D gene uncertain. The CDR3 covers 13 residues. Germline V gene lookup returns CDR1 MDHEN and CDR2 SYDVKM. Trimming took off 8 bases at V and 0 bases at J, with 7 bases between the two ends. Here the CDR3 reads CASCTANTGELFF. The DNA of the CDR3 is TGTGCCAGCTGCACCGCGAACACCGGGGAGCTGTTTTTT.

J is TRBJ1-4 and V is TRBV7-2, with D unclear. The CDR3 is 14 amino acids. Germline V gene lookup returns CDR1 SGHTA and CDR2 FQGNSA. V was clipped by 4 bases and J by 8 bases, with 14 bases between them. Here the CDR3 DNA reads TGTGCCAGCAGCTCCCTACTTCTGGGGGAAAAACTGTTTTTT. Translation: CASSSLLLGEKLFF.

The rearrangement uses TRBV11-2 and TRBJ2-3; the match to TRBD2 covers 12 bases. This CDR3 spans 16 amino acids. CDR1 SGHAT and CDR2 FQNNGV come from the germline V gene. The V segment lost 5 bases and the J segment 8 bases; nucleotides outside the gene matches: 11. The CDR3 region has the DNA TGTGCCAGCAGCCCGGGGACTAGCGGGTTGATGGGTACGCAGTATTTT. Translated, it gives CASSPGTSGLMGTQYF.

This clone has only a few counts. CDR3 DNA: TGCGCCAGCAGCCAAGGGGCGATGACCGGGGAGCTGTTTTTT. This codes for CASSQGAMTGELFF. The chain couples TRBV4-1 to TRBJ2-2; D call uncertain. CDR3 length: 14 residues. Trimming took 1 base from V and 5 from J, leaving 8 bases between them. Germline CDR1 MGHRA, CDR2 YSYEKL.

The J gene is TRBJ1-4, the V gene TRBV9, with 11 bases aligning to TRBD1. This CDR3 has 14 residues. V shed 2 bases, J shed 6 bases, and the junction held 0 bases outside the gene matches. Per germline, CDR1 SGDLS and CDR2 YYNGEE. The CDR3 DNA is TGTGCCAGCAGCGTGGACAGGGGGCATGAAAAACTGTTTTTT. It yields the protein CASSVDRGHEKLFF.

As DNA, the CDR3 is TGTGCCAGCAGACCGGGACAGGGTATGGGTTATGGCTACACCTTC. Protein product: CASRPGQGMGYGYTF. The genes are TRBV28 and TRBJ1-2, with TRBD1 matching 9 bases. Germline V gene lookup returns CDR1 MDHEN and CDR2 SYDVKM. This CDR3 is built from 15 residues. V lost 6 bases to trimming and J lost 5 bases; unmatched junction nucleotides: 10.

V and J are TRBV11-2 and TRBJ2-7; TRBD2 aligns across 11 bases. This CDR3 contains 18 residues. V lost 1 base and J lost 0; bases outside the gene matches: 8. Germline values: CDR1 SGHAT, CDR2 FQNNGV. CDR3 protein: CASSLAGPSGRFSYEQYF. In DNA form, the CDR3 reads TGTGCCAGCAGCTTAGCGGGCCCTAGCGGGAGGTTCTCCTACGAGCAGTACTTC.

V and J are TRBV6-2 or TRBV6-3 and TRBJ2-1; 16 nucleotides match TRBD2. CDR3 size: 19 residues. Germline values: CDR1 MNHEY, CDR2 SVGEGT. With 4 bases clipped from V and 2 bases from J, the junction kept 8 bases outside the gene matches. CDR3 bases: TGTGCCAGCAGTTCGGGGACTAGCGGGAGGGTCCGAGCCTACAATGAGCAGTTCTTC. As protein: CASSSGTSGRVRAYNEQFF.

J is TRBJ1-1 and V is TRBV18, with D maybe TRBD1 (6 bases). The CDR3 covers 13 residues. V was pared by 5 bases and J by 2 bases, with 9 bases between. The germline V gene encodes CDR1 KGHSH and CDR2 LQKENI. CDR3 sequence (DNA): TGTGCCAGCTCAGGACAGCCAAACACTGAAGCTTTCTTT. Translating gives CASSGQPNTEAFF.